This T cell receptor beta chain came from a study of T-cell reconstitution after alpha-beta-depleted transplantation in children (TCRdb year 2016). Regarding the research as a whole: The study quantitatively tracked T-cell immune reconstitution after TCRalphabeta/CD19-depleted allogeneic hematopoietic cell transplantation in children using TCR repertoire profiling. What the research found in general, with its limitations: In some patients, high TCRbeta diversity at day 60 was attributed to recipient T cells and intrathymic progenitors that had survived conditioning. Apparently early alphabetaT-cell count recovery about two months after transplant reportedly relied on only several hundred rapidly expanded clones derived from non-depleted graft cells. The frequencies of hyperexpanded clones fell over the following months, and after one year, T-cell counts and TCRbeta diversity were mostly attributed to newly produced T cells.

V is reduced by 0 bases and J by 4 bases, leaving a spacing of 15 bases between them. There are 15 amino acids in the CDR3, from cysteine to phenylalanine inclusive. Only the CDR3 part of the read is kept: 45 bases, read in frame from the first base. CDR1 DFQATT and CDR2 SNEGSKA are derived from the germline V gene (reference sequence). This sample's treatment or condition label indicates: allogeneic hematopoietic cell transplantation with graft depleted of TCRalphabeta T cells and CD19 B cells. TCRalphabeta/CD19-depleted allogeneic hematopoietic cell grafts were given to the transplant recipients, all of whom were children. There are many counts of this clonotype. Its antigen target is currently unknown. No base-level quality is on record; no much larger clone is a single base apart. Library preparation employed PCR. Data came from an Illumina HiSeq 2500. TCR library preparation used molecular barcoding, with unique molecular identifiers applied to normalize quantification of the TCRbeta repertoire. The public reads were run again by TCRdb, first through fastp at Q25 and then through MiXCR, and only productive beta chains were kept. Identical CDR3 proteins give one entry, which carries the most common genes and DNA. Here the sample has around 700,000 distinct CDR3 sequences; less than 15% occur a single time. 0.79% of the sample is taken by the ten largest.

The chain couples TRBV20-1 to TRBJ2-5; there is no confident call for the D gene. Sequences were derived from PBMCs, sampled before TCRalphabeta/CD19-depleted stem cell transplant. The clonotype originates from a girl aged 2 to 10 with congenital amegakaryocytic thrombocytopenia, due to receive a stem cell transplant. Here the CDR3 is given as CSARDLDLPGETQYF. Here is the DNA: TGCAGTGCTAGAGATCTTGACCTCCCGGGAGAGACCCAGTACTTC.